The table lists the clone carrying this T cell receptor (beta chain) with a few counts. In the original workflow: Estimates of nucleated cell counts were drawn from the amplification of reference gene primers. The assay was immunoSEQ multiplex PCR, and TCRdb's table has in-frame clones only and misses some. For V, J and clone size, that table is used; D and trimming come from the DNA. The sample has about 130,000 clones; roughly 83% are singletons. Per the germline V gene, CDR1 is SQVTM and CDR2 is ANQGSEA. The CDR3 is 11 amino acids. V shed 1 base and J shed 8 bases, with 5 bases lying between them. Seattle participants joined during active infection and were tracked over time. This entry belongs to a study of blood T cell repertoires in COVID-19. Study-level background: The United States, Italy and Spain supplied acute and convalescent COVID-19 samples. PBMCs, B-cell-depleted T cells, or T cells provided the cDNA or gDNA that made up the material.

The TCR sequence derives from a woman in her 70s with COVID-19, enrolled during active disease. What was sequenced was peripheral blood. The chain joins TRBV29-1 to TRBJ1-4; D is unresolved. The CDR3 sequence: CSVEGPEKLFF. The CDR3 bases are TGCAGCGTTGAAGGGCCGGAAAAACTGTTTTTT.